This is a list of T cell receptor beta chains from one sample in a study of blood T cell repertoires in COVID-19. Profiling relied on immunoSEQ multiplex PCR, and the TCRdb table lists in-frame clones only, not all of them. The sample shows 200,000 or so clones, around three quarters of them seen only once. The sample comprised peripheral blood. Receptor source: a man in his fifties or sixties with active or convalescent COVID-19. Both conserved end residues are trimmed from each CDR3. Clone size appears in some rows only: once, few, many, or a class for an expanded clone.

length,size,V,CDR3
13,-,TRBV7-3,ASSAGNSGANVLT
13,-,TRBV12-5,ASGLPSRTGEKLF
12,-,TRBV6-5,ASRVPGGADTQY
14,once,TRBV7-2,ASSLAGGQATDTQY
15,-,TRBV24-1,ATSGTGASVRAGELF
11,few,TRBV25-1,ASTISGANVLT
12,-,TRBV30,AWGLEASYNEQF
13,-,TRBV6-5,ASSYSARTYNEQF
14,few,TRBV7-2,ASSLSYRGGNQPQH
13,-,TRBV7-6,ASSFTVRSQETQY
12,-,TRBV7-2,ASSLEPASDTQY
14,-,TRBV7-9,ASSPHRRGFNYGYT
14,-,TRBV7-3,ASSLQVTASYNEQF
16,-,TRBV18,ASSPSSTGGTLGNTIY
11,-,TRBV6-1,ASSEQWNTEAF
12,many,TRBV28,ASRGSFPHQPQH
13,-,TRBV15,ATIPYPGSNQPQH
15,-,TRBV28,ASSLYGTGTGGPGYT
13,-,TRBV11-3,ASSLGRQGYNEQF
12,-,TRBV5-1,ASSFGPGVYEQY